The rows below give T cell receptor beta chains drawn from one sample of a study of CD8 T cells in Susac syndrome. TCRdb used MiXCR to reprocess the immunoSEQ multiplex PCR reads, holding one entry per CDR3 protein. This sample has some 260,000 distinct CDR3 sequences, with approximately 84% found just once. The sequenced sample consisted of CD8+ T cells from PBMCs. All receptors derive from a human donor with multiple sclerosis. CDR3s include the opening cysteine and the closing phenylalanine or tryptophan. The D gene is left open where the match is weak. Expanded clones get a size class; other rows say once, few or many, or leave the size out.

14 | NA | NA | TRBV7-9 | CATTWGEVHNEQFF
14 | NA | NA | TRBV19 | CASSLGEGNQPQQF
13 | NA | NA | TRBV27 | CASSFLPYQPQHF
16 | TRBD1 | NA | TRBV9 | CASSPRRDRAAETQYF
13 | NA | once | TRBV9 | CASSAPGNNEQFF
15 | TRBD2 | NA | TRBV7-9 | CASSLSGTSVNEQFF
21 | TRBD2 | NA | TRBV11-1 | CASSLGQRGRAGGIVGGEQYF
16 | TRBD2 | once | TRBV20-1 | CSVVREGQALTGELFF
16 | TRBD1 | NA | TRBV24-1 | CATSDSGTAITDTQYF
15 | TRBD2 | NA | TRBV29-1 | CSVRKREGSSYEQYF
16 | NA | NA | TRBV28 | CASSPEIPGETDTQYF
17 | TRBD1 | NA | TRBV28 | CASSKRQFRDRGHEQFF
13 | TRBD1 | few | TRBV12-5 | CASGFRQGYEQYF
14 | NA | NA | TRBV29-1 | CSVERQNSYNEQFF
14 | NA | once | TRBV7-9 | CASTKDGGNSPLHF
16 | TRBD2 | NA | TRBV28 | CASRPGPGGRSDTQYF
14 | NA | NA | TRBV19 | CASSIAASQETQYF
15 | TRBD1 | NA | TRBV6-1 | CASTTTGKPTGELFF
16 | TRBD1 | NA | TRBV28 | CASSPIADRVNNEQFF
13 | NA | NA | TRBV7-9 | CASTQRPDWEQFF
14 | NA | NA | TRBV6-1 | CASSGGRSSYEQYF
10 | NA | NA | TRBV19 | CASGAWEQFF
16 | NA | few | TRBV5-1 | CASSYPQGLTQDTQYF
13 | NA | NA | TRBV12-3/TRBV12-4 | CASSTHYQETQYF
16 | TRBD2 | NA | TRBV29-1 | CSVDPSGSMGYNEQFF
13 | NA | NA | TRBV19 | CASKGFLRDGYTF
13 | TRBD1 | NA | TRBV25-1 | CASSGGTVTEAFF
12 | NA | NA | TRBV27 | CASSGRRAEAFF
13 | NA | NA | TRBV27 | CASKFTDITEAFF
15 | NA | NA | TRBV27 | CASSDGRLGGYEQYF
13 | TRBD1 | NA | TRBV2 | CASTGQGNNEQFF
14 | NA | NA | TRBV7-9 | CASSPRLGGNEQFF
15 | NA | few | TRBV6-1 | CASRTGTAAGNEQFF
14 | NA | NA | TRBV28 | CASSFEGENTEAFF
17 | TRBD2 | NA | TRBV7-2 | CAISETSGRSPPYEQYF
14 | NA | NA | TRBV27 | CASGTGGFDYGYTF
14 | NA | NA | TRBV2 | CASREEPGAGELFF
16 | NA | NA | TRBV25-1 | CASSEWGTEPSYGYTF
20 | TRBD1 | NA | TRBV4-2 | CASSQVSGQGYRTRDYEQYF
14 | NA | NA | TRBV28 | CASSFEGPDYEQYF
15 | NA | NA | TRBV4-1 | CASSPVIAGSTEAFF